A selection of T cell receptor beta chains follows, all from one sample in a study of blood T cell repertoires in COVID-19. Assay used: immunoSEQ multiplex PCR; TCRdb lists only in-frame clones, some missing. The profile shows approximately 100,000 clones, about 79% of them singletons. The source material was peripheral blood. These receptors were taken from an elderly man with COVID-19, enrolled during active disease. CDR3s include the opening cysteine and the closing phenylalanine or tryptophan. Fields, in order: V gene, clone size, D gene, CDR3 protein. D genes are given only for firm matches. Some rows have no size entry. The others give once, few or many, or a class for an expanded clone.

V gene: TRBV27
clone size: NA
D gene: NA
CDR3 protein: CASSFVSGSSYNEQFF

V gene: TRBV25-1
clone size: NA
D gene: NA
CDR3 protein: CASSEYIPGTGNTIYF

V gene: TRBV7-2
clone size: NA
D gene: NA
CDR3 protein: CASSLDASGYGYTF

V gene: TRBV7-8
clone size: NA
D gene: TRBD1
CDR3 protein: CASSSRQGEAFF

V gene: TRBV15
clone size: NA
D gene: NA
CDR3 protein: CATSRDGAGFTDTQYF

V gene: TRBV24-1
clone size: once
D gene: NA
CDR3 protein: CAPQPNEQYF

V gene: TRBV2
clone size: once
D gene: TRBD1
CDR3 protein: CASSVTGGYGREGTEAFF

V gene: TRBV28
clone size: NA
D gene: NA
CDR3 protein: CASSSIQGSSYNEQFF

V gene: TRBV25-1
clone size: once
D gene: TRBD2
CDR3 protein: CASSERRSGRAYNEQFF

V gene: TRBV11-2
clone size: few
D gene: TRBD1
CDR3 protein: CASSSGQSSTDTQYF

V gene: TRBV28
clone size: NA
D gene: NA
CDR3 protein: CASSGWGQYNEQFF

V gene: TRBV5-6
clone size: NA
D gene: NA
CDR3 protein: CASSLFYFSYEQYF

V gene: TRBV6-5
clone size: NA
D gene: TRBD2
CDR3 protein: CASSGLAVHEQFF

V gene: TRBV5-1
clone size: NA
D gene: NA
CDR3 protein: CASSLASLGTNEQFF

V gene: TRBV25-1
clone size: NA
D gene: TRBD2
CDR3 protein: CASSERTSGRGEETQYF

V gene: TRBV5-1
clone size: NA
D gene: NA
CDR3 protein: CASSLEGEANEKLFF

V gene: TRBV5-1
clone size: once
D gene: TRBD1
CDR3 protein: CASSRQGGNTEAFF

V gene: TRBV11-1
clone size: once
D gene: NA
CDR3 protein: CASSYDITGIGELFF

V gene: TRBV6-6
clone size: NA
D gene: TRBD2
CDR3 protein: CASSYFLAGEHYEQYF

V gene: TRBV19
clone size: NA
D gene: NA
CDR3 protein: CASSRDTGELFF

V gene: TRBV30
clone size: NA
D gene: TRBD1
CDR3 protein: CAWSRTGGSITEAFF

V gene: TRBV6-5
clone size: NA
D gene: TRBD2
CDR3 protein: CASNLAGTDTQYF

V gene: TRBV6-5
clone size: NA
D gene: TRBD2
CDR3 protein: CASVAGGNTGELFF

V gene: TRBV2
clone size: NA
D gene: NA
CDR3 protein: CASSGYSGLTEAFF

V gene: TRBV28
clone size: NA
D gene: TRBD1
CDR3 protein: CASIVNSGGGQPQHF

V gene: TRBV6-5
clone size: NA
D gene: NA
CDR3 protein: CASSYQAGYNEQFF

V gene: TRBV25-1
clone size: NA
D gene: TRBD2
CDR3 protein: CASSSGGGVNQYF

V gene: TRBV6-5
clone size: NA
D gene: TRBD1
CDR3 protein: CASRLPGQGKAFF

V gene: TRBV2
clone size: NA
D gene: TRBD2
CDR3 protein: CASGTSGTDTQYF

V gene: TRBV19
clone size: NA
D gene: TRBD2
CDR3 protein: CASSIREAYEQYF

V gene: TRBV10-1
clone size: NA
D gene: TRBD1
CDR3 protein: CASSEQGFNYGYTF

V gene: TRBV5-1
clone size: NA
D gene: TRBD2
CDR3 protein: CASSLLAGDEQFF

V gene: TRBV7-2
clone size: NA
D gene: TRBD1
CDR3 protein: CASSPSGGFLSEQYF

V gene: TRBV19
clone size: NA
D gene: TRBD2
CDR3 protein: CASSFLAGNRYEQYF

V gene: TRBV5-4
clone size: NA
D gene: TRBD2
CDR3 protein: CASSQGLAGVQETQYF

V gene: TRBV28
clone size: NA
D gene: NA
CDR3 protein: CAIPTGSSYEQYF

V gene: TRBV6-5
clone size: NA
D gene: NA
CDR3 protein: CASRIDRSSYNEQFF

V gene: TRBV20-1
clone size: NA
D gene: NA
CDR3 protein: CSASGLAGAAETQYF

V gene: TRBV5-3
clone size: NA
D gene: NA
CDR3 protein: CARSHSGGKNQPQHF

V gene: TRBV19
clone size: NA
D gene: TRBD1
CDR3 protein: CATFTGTGIFYGYTF

V gene: TRBV28
clone size: many
D gene: NA
CDR3 protein: CASSPGGSNTGELFF

V gene: TRBV4-2
clone size: NA
D gene: TRBD1
CDR3 protein: CASSQVETGIYGYTF

V gene: TRBV5-4
clone size: once
D gene: NA
CDR3 protein: CASSLGLWRENAEAFF

V gene: TRBV9
clone size: NA
D gene: TRBD2
CDR3 protein: CASSGWTSGKETQYF

V gene: TRBV19
clone size: NA
D gene: TRBD1
CDR3 protein: CASSTNRGKETQYF

V gene: TRBV6-5
clone size: NA
D gene: TRBD2
CDR3 protein: CASSYSGLASPYEQYF

V gene: TRBV3-1/TRBV3-2
clone size: few
D gene: NA
CDR3 protein: CASSQGEAAQYF

V gene: TRBV28
clone size: few
D gene: TRBD1
CDR3 protein: CASSGPWPITGTVTTYEQYF

V gene: TRBV28
clone size: once
D gene: NA
CDR3 protein: CASEAVNTEAFF

V gene: TRBV29-1
clone size: NA
D gene: TRBD1
CDR3 protein: CSGQGGDGYTF

V gene: TRBV5-1
clone size: NA
D gene: NA
CDR3 protein: CASSLGQGFANYGYTF

V gene: TRBV18
clone size: few
D gene: TRBD1
CDR3 protein: CASSTGTGGQPQHF

V gene: TRBV6-5
clone size: NA
D gene: NA
CDR3 protein: CASSRRQDNQPQHF